This section outlines one TCR beta chain sequence together with its context. Its antigen is not identified. TCRbeta library construction was performed incorporating unique molecular identifiers. TCRdb re-analysed the PCR reads in MiXCR, keeping a single row per CDR3 protein. Seen here are some 840,000 distinct CDR3 sequences, about 15% observed once, and the top ten hold approximately 5%. The data stem from a study of T-cell reconstitution after alpha-beta-depleted transplantation in children. Overall study results and limits: Approximately two months post-transplant, alpha-beta T cells reportedly originated from several hundred expanded graft clones. From surviving recipient T cells and thymic progenitors came the high day-60 TCRbeta diversity observed in some patients. One year post-transplant, T-cell counts and diversity were largely derived from T cells produced anew.

Germline loops: CDR1 SGHTA, CDR2 FQGTGA. The length of the CDR3 is 15 residues. V was shortened by 2 bases and J by 4 bases, with 13 bases between the two germline ends. The sequence came from a male patient aged 10-17 years who had a stem cell transplant for acute lymphoblastic leukemia, so the T cells may come from the graft donor. The input for sequencing was PBMCs, mostly from graft donor cells, taken 360 days after TCRalphabeta/CD19-depleted stem cell transplant. The rearrangement links TRBV7-3 to TRBJ2-3; D perhaps matches TRBD1 (7 bases). The chain's CDR3 is CASSLRARGADTQYF. The CDR3 DNA sequence: TGTGCCAGCAGCTTACGGGCCAGGGGGGCAGATACGCAGTATTTT.